These T cell receptor beta chains were read from a single sample in a study of CD4+ T cells in melanoma. Profiled with immunoSEQ multiplex PCR; TCRdb holds only in-frame clones, not every one. The sample includes more than 20,000 clones, approximately 80% of them seen just once. Sequencing was carried out using cells from a culture (not recorded whether cultured in vitro). These receptors were obtained from a human donor with melanoma. Both conserved end residues are part of each CDR3. Each record gives: CDR3 DNA, CDR3 protein, V gene, D gene, J gene, clone size. The D gene is left open where the match is weak. Not every row has a clone size; where given, it reads once, few, many or a size class.

TGCGCCAGCAGCTGGGGGGGGACAGGACCCCAAGAGACCCAGTACTTC	CASSWGGTGPQETQYF	TRBV5-1	.	TRBJ2-5	once
TGTGCCAGCAGCGTAGCGGGGGAGGGATATGGCTACACCTTC	CASSVAGEGYGYTF	TRBV9	.	TRBJ1-2	.
TGTGCCAGCAGTGAATCGTGGAGCTCCTACGAGCAGTACTTC	CASSESWSSYEQYF	TRBV6-1	.	TRBJ2-7	.
TGTGCCAGCAGTGTGAGGAGAGACAGGGCTGATACGCAGTATTTT	CASSVRRDRADTQYF	TRBV6-1	TRBD1	TRBJ2-3	.
TGCAGCGTTGATACAGGGATTGAAGCTTTCTTT	CSVDTGIEAFF	TRBV29-1	.	TRBJ1-1	.
TGCGCCAGCAGCTTGGGTCCTCGGGGAAATTCACCCCTCCACTTT	CASSLGPRGNSPLHF	TRBV5-1	.	TRBJ1-6	few
TGCGCCAGCAGTCCGGGACAGCCTAACTATGGCTACACCTTC	CASSPGQPNYGYTF	TRBV5-1	TRBD1	TRBJ1-2	.
TGTGCCACCAGTCCTAGCAATCAGCCCCAGCATTTT	CATSPSNQPQHF	TRBV15	.	TRBJ1-5	.
TGTGCCAGCAGCAGACTAGCGGGGGGGCTAACCGGGGAGCTGTTTTTT	CASSRLAGGLTGELFF	TRBV7-2	TRBD2	TRBJ2-2	.
TGTGCCAGCAGCCCTGGATCAGGGGGCCGTACTGAAGCTTTCTTT	CASSPGSGGRTEAFF	TRBV11-1	TRBD1	TRBJ1-1	.
TGTGCCAGCAGCTCGCCGCTTTATACCTACAATGAGCAGTTCTTC	CASSSPLYTYNEQFF	TRBV7-9	.	TRBJ2-1	.
TGTGCCAGCAAAGCCGACAGGTCAGCCACAGATACGCAGTATTTT	CASKADRSATDTQYF	TRBV6-5	.	TRBJ2-3	.
TGTGCCAGCAGTTACTCGAGGGACCTTGGCTACACCTTC	CASSYSRDLGYTF	TRBV6-5	.	TRBJ1-2	once
TGTGCCAGCAGCTTAGGCCTGGTAGGGACGGCAAATTCACCCCTCCACTTT	CASSLGLVGTANSPLHF	TRBV7-2	.	TRBJ1-6	once
TGTGCCAGCAGTTACGGTGCCCTTAACTCAGATACGCAGTATTTT	CASSYGALNSDTQYF	TRBV6-6	.	TRBJ2-3	.
TGTGCCATCAGTGAAAGAAGTCCTGAGCAGTTCTTC	CAISERSPEQFF	TRBV10-3	.	TRBJ2-1	.
TGTGCCTGGAGTGTTGGCGGGGGGGCCAAAAATGAGCAGTTCTTC	CAWSVGGGAKNEQFF	TRBV30	TRBD2	TRBJ2-1	.
TGTGCCATCAGGCCGACAGAGAACACCGGGGAGCTGTTTTTT	CAIRPTENTGELFF	TRBV10-3	.	TRBJ2-2	.
TGTGCCAGCATTGGGGCCGGGACTCCTCGCACAGATACGCAGTATTTT	CASIGAGTPRTDTQYF	TRBV2	.	TRBJ2-3	.
TGTGCCAGCAGCGTAGGGGGGCTTCTATACAATGAGCAGTTCTTC	CASSVGGLLYNEQFF	TRBV9	.	TRBJ2-1	once
TGTGCCAGCAGGCTACAGGGGGGCAATCAGCCCCAGCATTTT	CASRLQGGNQPQHF	TRBV6-1	TRBD1	TRBJ1-5	.
TGCGCCAGCAGCCCGGGGGCGCCGGGAGAGCAGTACTTC	CASSPGAPGEQYF	TRBV10-1	.	TRBJ2-7	.
TGTGCCAGCAGTTATATGGATACGCAGTATTTT	CASSYMDTQYF	TRBV6-5	.	TRBJ2-3	once
TGTGCCACAACACAGGCTTCCAAAAACATTCAGTACTTC	CATTQASKNIQYF	TRBV30	.	TRBJ2-4	.
TGTGCCATCAGTGACAGGGCTGACACCATATATTTT	CAISDRADTIYF	TRBV10-3	.	TRBJ1-3	.